Below are 28 T cell receptor beta chains sequenced from a single sample in a study of blood T cell repertoires in COVID-19. The assay was immunoSEQ multiplex PCR, and TCRdb's table has in-frame clones only and misses some. The sample gives more than 9,500 clones, about 88% of which show up once; 22% is in the top ten. Sequenced input: peripheral blood. The receptors here all came from a woman aged 55-75 years with active COVID-19.

This rearrangement joins TRBV5-4 to TRBJ1-4, with 9 bases aligning to TRBD1. The junction had 1 base not matched to a gene; V was cut back by 2 bases and J by 2 bases. The germline gives CDR1 SGHNT, CDR2 YYREEE (reference sequence). The CDR3 spans 15 residues. The DNA for the CDR3 is TGTGCCAGCAGCTTCACAGGGGGCACTAATGAAAAACTGTTTTTT. It encodes CASSFTGGTNEKLFF.

The chain combines TRBV20-1 with TRBJ1-2; 10 bases agree with TRBD1. This CDR3 has 16 residues. With V trimmed by 7 bases and J by 5 bases, 16 bases remained unmatched. The V gene's germline CDR1 is DFQATT and CDR2 SNEGSKA (reference sequence). CDR3 sequence (DNA): TGCAGTGGTAGTGGGACAGGGGATCCCCTAATGTATGGCTACACCTTC. This encodes CSGSGTGDPLMYGYTF.

V is TRBV6-6 and J is TRBJ2-4; 7 bases fit TRBD2. Per the germline V gene, CDR1 is MNHNY and CDR2 is SVGAGI (reference sequence). V trimming: 2 bases; J trimming: 8 bases; junction bases outside the gene matches: 9. This CDR3 region has 15 residues. The CDR3 reads CASSYDWSGRDIQYF. CDR3 DNA sequence: TGTGCCAGCAGTTACGACTGGTCAGGGAGGGACATTCAGTACTTC.

The chain carries TRBV18 and TRBJ2-2; the match to TRBD2 covers 14 bases. The V gene's germline CDR1 is KGHSH and CDR2 LQKENI. J gave up 4 bases and V 6 bases, and 7 bases lay outside the gene matches. The CDR3 length is 17 residues. In DNA form, the CDR3 reads TGTGCCAGCTCGCCGGGACTAGCGGGAGTGGCCACCGGGGAGCTGTTTTTT. Translation: CASSPGLAGVATGELFF.

This chain links TRBV21-1 with TRBJ2-7; the table's D call of TRBD1 was not tested on the DNA. TRBV21-1 is a known pseudogene. The CDR3 totals 13 residues. CDR3 DNA: TGTGCCAGCATACAGGGCAGGGGCTACGAGCAGTACGTC. It translates to CASIQGRGYEQYV.

J is TRBJ1-1 and V is TRBV6-5, with TRBD1 matching over 10 bases. The CDR3 runs to 13 residues. V lost 8 bases and J lost 3; bases outside the gene matches: 3. Germline CDR1 MNHEY, CDR2 SVGAGI. CDR3 DNA: TGTGCCAGCCGCGGACAGGGGGACACTGAAGCTTTCTTT. Translated, it gives CASRGQGDTEAFF.

CDR3 bases: TGCAGCGTTGGAGTTCAGCGGGAGGTAAAGCAGTTCTTC. It translates to CSVGVQREVKQFF. The J gene is TRBJ2-1, the V gene TRBV29-1; TRBD2 agrees at 9 bases. The CDR3 extends over 13 amino acids. Per the germline V gene, CDR1 is SQVTM and CDR2 is ANQGSEA. The trim removed 4 bases at V and 11 bases at J, leaving 9 bases unmatched.

V and J are TRBV24-1 and TRBJ2-1; 10 bases line up with TRBD2. Germline V CDR1 and CDR2: KGHDR, SFDVKD. Losses at the gene ends were 2 bases for V and 7 bases for J; bases not matched to a gene: 4. The CDR3 extends over 15 amino acids. The CDR3, as DNA: TGTGCCACCAGTGATTCTAGCGGGAGTCGGAATGAGCAGTTCTTC. It specifies CATSDSSGSRNEQFF.

In DNA form, the CDR3 reads TGTGCCAGTAGTACTAAAGCGTTGAACACTGAAGCTTTCTTT. Its protein product is CASSTKALNTEAFF. The rearrangement joins TRBV19 to TRBJ1-1; D not certain. The CDR3 is 14 amino acids. The germline CDR1 and CDR2 sequences are LNHDA and SQIVND (reference sequence). V gave up 4 bases and J gave up 0 bases, with 9 bases separating them.

The V and J genes are TRBV2 and TRBJ2-1; no clear D gene. The CDR3 sequence is 13 residues long. Trimming removed 3 bases at V and 4 bases at J, with 7 bases between. Germline CDR1 and CDR2: SNHLY and FYNNEI. The CDR3 loop reads CASSEAEYNEQFF. CDR3 DNA: TGTGCCAGCAGTGAGGCGGAATACAATGAGCAGTTCTTC.

This rearrangement joins TRBV2 to TRBJ2-1; 8 bases map to TRBD1. Germline values: CDR1 SNHLY, CDR2 FYNNEI. Unmatched junction bases numbered 2, after V lost 3 bases and J lost 4 bases. The CDR3 extends over 14 amino acids. The CDR3 spells CASSDRTGYNEQFF. The CDR3 nucleotides read TGTGCCAGCAGTGATCGGACAGGGTACAATGAGCAGTTCTTC.

This clone occurred once. The chain couples TRBV19 to TRBJ1-1; D unclear. V was shortened by 5 bases and J by 0 bases, with 10 bases between the two germline ends. Germline CDR1 and CDR2: LNHDA and SQIVND (reference sequence). This CDR3 region has 14 residues. The CDR3 here is CASSGRQMNTEAFF. CDR3 DNA: TGTGCCAGTAGTGGCAGGCAGATGAACACTGAAGCTTTCTTT.

The CDR3 DNA is TGCGCCAGCAGCCCCTCGGGGACAGGGGGCTGGGAGACCCAGTACTTC. Translated: CASSPSGTGGWETQYF. V is TRBV4-1 and J is TRBJ2-5; TRBD1 matches at 12 bases. The V segment lost 4 bases and the J segment 5 bases; nucleotides outside the gene matches: 8. The V gene's germline CDR1 is MGHRA and CDR2 YSYEKL. The CDR3 has 16 residues.

For this clone: The germline gene is not matched at one end of the junction; a read error may be the cause. The V gene is TRBV7-6, the J gene TRBJ2-1; no clear D gene. The length of the CDR3 is 15 residues. Germline V CDR1 and CDR2: SGHVS, FNYEAQ. Here the CDR3 reads CASSLETGSYNEQFF. CDR3 coding DNA: TGTGCCAGCAGTTTAGAGACTGGCTCCTACAATGAGCAGTTCTTC. Drawing the rest from reference TRBV7-6 and TRBJ2-1, the complete variable domain is GAGVSQSPRYKVTKRGQDVALRCDPISGHVSLYWYRQALGQGPEFLTYFNYEAQQDKSGLPNDRFSAERPEGSISTLTIQRTEQRDSAMYRCASSLETGSYNEQFFGPGTRLTVL.

This rearrangement joins TRBV7-8 to TRBJ1-1; 9 bases are shared with TRBD1. With V trimmed by 5 bases and J by 11 bases, 18 bases remained unmatched. CDR3 length equals 16 residues. Germline V gene data show CDR1 as SGHVS and CDR2 as FQNEAQ. Here the CDR3 reads CASSRLHRDRALEAFF. DNA for the CDR3: TGTGCCAGCAGCCGTCTACACCGGGACAGGGCGCTGGAGGCTTTCTTT.

The V gene is TRBV2, the J gene TRBJ1-4; D uncertain. Trimming removed 3 bases from V and 0 bases from J, with 11 bases in between. The CDR3 has 16 residues. CDR1 is SNHLY and CDR2 is FYNNEI in the germline V gene. Here the CDR3 DNA reads TGTGCCAGCAGTGATAGCAGAATTGCAACTAATGAAAAACTGTTTTTT. This encodes CASSDSRIATNEKLFF.

V gene TRBV5-6 combines with J gene TRBJ1-1, with a tentative D call TRBD1 (5 bases). This CDR3 contains 14 residues. V was shortened by 4 bases and J by 3 bases, with 13 bases between the two germline ends. In germline, CDR1 is SGHDT, CDR2 YYEEEE. CDR3 sequence: CASSDPWGDTEAFF. The DNA for the CDR3 is TGTGCCAGCAGCGACCCTTGGGGGGACACTGAAGCTTTCTTT.

The chain uses TRBV15 and TRBJ2-5; D ambiguous. Per germline, CDR1 LNHNV and CDR2 YYDKDF (reference sequence). V shed 0 bases and J shed 4 bases, with 12 bases lying between them. This CDR3 is built from 15 residues. The CDR3 DNA reads TGTGCCACCAGCAGAGATCCATTAGAATCAGAGACCCAGTACTTC. This translates into CATSRDPLESETQYF.

This clone was seen only once. The CDR3: CASGARTGRLSQPQHF. The CDR3 nucleotides read TGTGCCAGCGGTGCCCGGACAGGCAGGCTTTCTCAGCCCCAGCATTTT. The chain has TRBV2 and TRBJ1-5; 7 bases are shared with TRBD1. With V trimmed by 8 bases and J by 6 bases, 16 bases remained unmatched. Germline values: CDR1 SNHLY, CDR2 FYNNEI. The length of the CDR3 is 16 residues.

The chain links TRBV15 to TRBJ2-7, with TRBD1 identical over 8 bases. This CDR3 spans 14 amino acids. Trimming took 0 bases from V and 4 from J; bases not matched to a gene: 2. CDR1 and CDR2 from the germline V gene are LNHNV and YYDKDF (reference sequence). The DNA of the CDR3 is TGTGCCACCAGCAGAGACAGGGGGCAGTACGAGCAGTACTTC. Translation: CATSRDRGQYEQYF.

The chain carries TRBV25-1 and TRBJ2-3; possibly TRBD2 for D (6 bases). This CDR3 contains 13 residues. Germline V CDR1 and CDR2: MGHDK, SYGVNS. With 11 bases removed from V and 0 bases from J, the gap between germline ends came to 12 bases. DNA for the CDR3: TGTGCCGTAAGCGGGTCTAGCACAGATACGCAGTATTTT. Its protein product is CAVSGSSTDTQYF.

V and J are TRBV7-6 and TRBJ2-3; the match to TRBD1 covers 8 bases. The ends lost 0 bases at V and 0 bases at J; junction bases unmatched: 5. Germline V gene lookup returns CDR1 SGHVS and CDR2 FNYEAQ. The CDR3 spans 17 residues. CDR3 amino acids: CASSLAGQAKSTDTQYF. In DNA, the CDR3 is TGTGCCAGCAGCTTAGCGGGACAGGCCAAGAGCACAGATACGCAGTATTTT. Full variable domain (outside the CDR3, taken from reference TRBV7-6 and TRBJ2-3): GAGVSQSPRYKVTKRGQDVALRCDPISGHVSLYWYRQALGQGPEFLTYFNYEAQQDKSGLPNDRFSAERPEGSISTLTIQRTEQRDSAMYRCASSLAGQAKSTDTQYFGPGTRLTVL.

DNA of the CDR3: TGTGCCATCAGTGTAGGGGGCGCCGACACTGAAGCTTTCTTT. It translates to CAISVGGADTEAFF. This chain joins TRBV10-3 and TRBJ1-1, with 7 nucleotides matching TRBD1. The CDR3 extends over 14 amino acids. Germline-derived CDR1 and CDR2 are ENHRY and SYGVKD. Losses at the gene ends were 4 bases for V and 3 bases for J; bases not matched to a gene: 5.

CDR3 loop: CASSPQRGGRETQYF. CDR3 in DNA: TGTGCCAGCAGCCCCCAGCGGGGGGGGAGGGAGACCCAGTACTTC. The chain recombines TRBV7-2 with TRBJ2-5; TRBD2 aligns across 10 bases. Losses at the gene ends were 5 bases for V and 5 bases for J; bases not matched to a gene: 8. The CDR3 runs 15 residues. Germline CDR1 is SGHTA and CDR2 is FQGNSA.

The chain uses TRBV2 and TRBJ1-6; TRBD1 agrees at 9 bases. Germline values: CDR1 SNHLY, CDR2 FYNNEI. The CDR3 loop spans 15 amino acids. With 6 bases clipped from V and 3 bases from J, the junction kept 3 bases outside the gene matches. The CDR3 DNA sequence: TGTGCCAGCAGCAAGGACAGGGGCTATAATTCACCCCTCCACTTT. This sequence encodes CASSKDRGYNSPLHF.

This clone occurred a few times. V usage is TRBV4-1 and J usage is TRBJ1-2, with D possibly being TRBD1 (6 bases). The CDR3 length is 15 residues. Trimming removed 3 bases at V and 1 base at J, with 12 bases between. Germline values: CDR1 MGHRA, CDR2 YSYEKL. CDR3 loop: CASSQVTGINYGYTF. As DNA, the CDR3 is TGCGCCAGCAGCCAGGTCACAGGGATTAACTATGGCTACACCTTC.

This sequence joins TRBV28 and TRBJ1-1; D possibly corresponds to TRBD1 (5 bases). The CDR3 has 15 amino acids. Germline values: CDR1 MDHEN, CDR2 SYDVKM. V shed 1 base and J shed 4 bases, with 13 bases lying between them. The CDR3 is CASSLLGGDSTEAFF. The CDR3 DNA is TGTGCCAGCAGTTTATTGGGTGGGGACTCCACTGAAGCTTTCTTT.

The chain uses TRBV19 and TRBJ1-2; D is perhaps TRBD1 (6 bases). The CDR3 is made up of 13 amino acids. Germline CDR1 is LNHDA and CDR2 is SQIVND (reference sequence). The V and J ends lost 5 bases and 2 bases respectively, with 9 bases between them. CDR3 DNA: TGTGCCAGTAGTGCGACAGGCAACTATGGCTACACCTTC. Translating gives CASSATGNYGYTF. Full variable domain (rest looked up from reference TRBV19 and TRBJ1-2): DGGITQSPKYLFRKEGQNVTLSCEQNLNHDAMYWYRQDPGQGLRLIYYSQIVNDFQKGDIAEGYSVSREKKESFPLTVTSAQKNPTAFYLCASSATGNYGYTFGSGTRLTVV.